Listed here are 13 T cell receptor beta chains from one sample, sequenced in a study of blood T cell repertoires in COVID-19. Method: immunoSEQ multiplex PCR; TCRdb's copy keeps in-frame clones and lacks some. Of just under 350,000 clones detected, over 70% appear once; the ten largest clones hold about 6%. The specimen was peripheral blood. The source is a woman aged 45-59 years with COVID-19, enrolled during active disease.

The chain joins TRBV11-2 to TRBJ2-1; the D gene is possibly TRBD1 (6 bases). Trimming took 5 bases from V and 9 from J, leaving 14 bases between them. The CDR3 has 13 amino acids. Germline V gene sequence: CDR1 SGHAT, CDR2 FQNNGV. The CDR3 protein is CASSLRRGSEQFF. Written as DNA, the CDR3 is TGTGCCAGCAGCCTCCGCAGGGGTAGTGAGCAGTTCTTC.

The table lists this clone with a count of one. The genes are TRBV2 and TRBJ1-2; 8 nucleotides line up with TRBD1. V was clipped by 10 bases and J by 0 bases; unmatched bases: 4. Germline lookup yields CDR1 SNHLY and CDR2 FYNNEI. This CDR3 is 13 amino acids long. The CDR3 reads CAIQGGANYGYTF. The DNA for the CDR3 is TGTGCCATACAGGGGGGAGCTAACTATGGCTACACCTTC.

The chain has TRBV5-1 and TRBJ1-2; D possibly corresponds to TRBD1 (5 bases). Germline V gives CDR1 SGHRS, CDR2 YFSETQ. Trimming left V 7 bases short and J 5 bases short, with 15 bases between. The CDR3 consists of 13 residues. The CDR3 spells CASGRTRTYGYTF. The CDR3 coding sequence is TGCGCCAGCGGCAGGACAAGAACTTATGGCTACACCTTC.

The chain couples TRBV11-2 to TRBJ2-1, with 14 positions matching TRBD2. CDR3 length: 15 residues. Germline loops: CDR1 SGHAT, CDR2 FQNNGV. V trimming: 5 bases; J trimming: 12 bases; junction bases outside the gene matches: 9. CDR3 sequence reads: CASSPGTSGSVVQFF. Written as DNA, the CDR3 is TGTGCCAGCAGCCCGGGGACTAGCGGGAGTGTCGTGCAGTTCTTC.

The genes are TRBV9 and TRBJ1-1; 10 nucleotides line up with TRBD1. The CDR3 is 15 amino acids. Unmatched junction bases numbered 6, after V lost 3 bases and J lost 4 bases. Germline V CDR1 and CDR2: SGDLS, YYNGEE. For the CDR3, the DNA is TGTGCCAGCAGCGCTATAGGGACAGGGGTCACTGAAGCTTTCTTT. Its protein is CASSAIGTGVTEAFF.

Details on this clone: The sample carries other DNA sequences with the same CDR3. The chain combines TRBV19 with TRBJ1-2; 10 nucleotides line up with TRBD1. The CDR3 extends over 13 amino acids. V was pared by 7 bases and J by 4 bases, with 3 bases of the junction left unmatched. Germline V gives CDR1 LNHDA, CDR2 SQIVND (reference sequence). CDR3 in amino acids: CASTRDRGYGYTF. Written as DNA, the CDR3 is TGTGCCAGTACGCGGGACAGGGGCTATGGCTACACCTTC.

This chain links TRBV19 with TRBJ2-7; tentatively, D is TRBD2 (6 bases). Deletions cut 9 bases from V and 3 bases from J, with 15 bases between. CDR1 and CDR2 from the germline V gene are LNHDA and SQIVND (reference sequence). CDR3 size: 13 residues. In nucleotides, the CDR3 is TGTGCCAGCCGCCGGGACTCCGACTACGAGCAGTACTTC. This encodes CASRRDSDYEQYF. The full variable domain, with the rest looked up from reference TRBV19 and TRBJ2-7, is DGGITQSPKYLFRKEGQNVTLSCEQNLNHDAMYWYRQDPGQGLRLIYYSQIVNDFQKGDIAEGYSVSREKKESFPLTVTSAQKNPTAFYLCASRRDSDYEQYFGPGTRLTVT.

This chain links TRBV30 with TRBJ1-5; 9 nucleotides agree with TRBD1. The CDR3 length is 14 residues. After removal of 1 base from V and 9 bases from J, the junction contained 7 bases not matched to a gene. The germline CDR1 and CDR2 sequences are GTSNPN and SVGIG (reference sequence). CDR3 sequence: CAWSGGTGTRPQHF. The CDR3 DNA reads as TGTGCCTGGAGTGGAGGGACAGGGACAAGGCCCCAGCATTTT.

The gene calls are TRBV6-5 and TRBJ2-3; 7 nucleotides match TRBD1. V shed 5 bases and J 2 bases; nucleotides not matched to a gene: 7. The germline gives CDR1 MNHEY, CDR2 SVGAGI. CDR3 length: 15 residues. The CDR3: CASSPDRKNTDTQYF. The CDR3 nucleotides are TGTGCCAGCAGTCCGGACAGGAAAAACACAGATACGCAGTATTTT.

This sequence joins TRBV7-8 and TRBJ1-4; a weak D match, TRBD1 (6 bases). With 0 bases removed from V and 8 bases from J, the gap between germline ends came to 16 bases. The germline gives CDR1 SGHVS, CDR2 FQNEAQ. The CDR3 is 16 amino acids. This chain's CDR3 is CASSLATTGRGEKLFF. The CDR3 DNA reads TGTGCCAGCAGCTTAGCAACAACAGGGCGCGGGGAAAAACTGTTTTTT. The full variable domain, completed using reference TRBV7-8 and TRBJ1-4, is GAGVSQSPRYKVAKRGQDVALRCDPISGHVSLFWYQQALGQGPEFLTYFQNEAQLDKSGLPSDRFFAERPEGSVSTLKIQRTQQEDSAVYLCASSLATTGRGEKLFFGSGTQLSVL.

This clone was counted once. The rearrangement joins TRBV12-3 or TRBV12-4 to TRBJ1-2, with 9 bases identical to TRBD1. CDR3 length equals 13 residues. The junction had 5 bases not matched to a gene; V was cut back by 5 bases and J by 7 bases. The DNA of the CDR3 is TGTGCCAGCAGTCCCGGGACAGGGCTTGGCTACACCTTC. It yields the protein CASSPGTGLGYTF.

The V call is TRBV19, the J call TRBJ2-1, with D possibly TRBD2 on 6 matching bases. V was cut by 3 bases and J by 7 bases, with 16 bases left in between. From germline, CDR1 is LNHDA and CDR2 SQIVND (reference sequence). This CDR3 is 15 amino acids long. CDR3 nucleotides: TGTGCCAGTAGTATGGAGGGGCGCCTAAGTAATGAGCAGTTCTTC. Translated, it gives CASSMEGRLSNEQFF.

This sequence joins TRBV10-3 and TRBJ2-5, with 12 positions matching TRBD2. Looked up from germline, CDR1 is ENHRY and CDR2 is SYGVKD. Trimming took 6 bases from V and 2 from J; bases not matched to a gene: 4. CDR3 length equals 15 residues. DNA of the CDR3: TGTGCCATCAGCCCCGGACTAGCGGGGCAAGAGACCCAGTACTTC. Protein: CAISPGLAGQETQYF.